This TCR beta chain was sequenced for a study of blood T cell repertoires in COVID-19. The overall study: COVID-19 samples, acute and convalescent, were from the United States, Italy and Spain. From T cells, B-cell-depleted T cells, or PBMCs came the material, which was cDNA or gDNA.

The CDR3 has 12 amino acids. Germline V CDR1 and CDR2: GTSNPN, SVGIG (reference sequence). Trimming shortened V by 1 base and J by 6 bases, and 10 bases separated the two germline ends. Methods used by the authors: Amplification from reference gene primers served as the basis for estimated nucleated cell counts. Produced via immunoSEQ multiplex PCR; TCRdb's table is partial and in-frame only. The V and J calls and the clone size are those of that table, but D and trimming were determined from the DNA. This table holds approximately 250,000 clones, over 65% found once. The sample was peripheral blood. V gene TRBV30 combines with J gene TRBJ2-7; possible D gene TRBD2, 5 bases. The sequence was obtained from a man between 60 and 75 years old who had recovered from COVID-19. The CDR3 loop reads CAWSGRTPEQYF. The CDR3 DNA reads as TGTGCCTGGAGTGGACGGACTCCCGAGCAGTACTTC.